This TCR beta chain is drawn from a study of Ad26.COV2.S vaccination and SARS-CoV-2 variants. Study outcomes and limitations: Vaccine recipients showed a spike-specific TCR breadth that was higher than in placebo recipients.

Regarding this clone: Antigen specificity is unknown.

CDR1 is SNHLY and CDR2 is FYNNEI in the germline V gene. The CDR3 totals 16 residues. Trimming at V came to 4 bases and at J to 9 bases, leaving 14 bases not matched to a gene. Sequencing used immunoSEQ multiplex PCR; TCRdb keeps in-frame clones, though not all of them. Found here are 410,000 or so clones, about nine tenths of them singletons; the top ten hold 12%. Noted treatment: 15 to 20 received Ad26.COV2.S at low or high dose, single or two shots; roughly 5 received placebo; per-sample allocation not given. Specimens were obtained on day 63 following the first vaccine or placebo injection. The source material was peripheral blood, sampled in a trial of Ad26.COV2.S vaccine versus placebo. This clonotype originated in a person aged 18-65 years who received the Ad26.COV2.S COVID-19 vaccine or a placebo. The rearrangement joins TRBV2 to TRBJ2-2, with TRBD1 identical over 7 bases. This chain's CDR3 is CASSGPRQGEFRELFF. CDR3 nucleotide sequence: TGTGCCAGCAGTGGGCCCCGACAGGGCGAATTCCGGGAGCTGTTTTTT.